The 13 T cell receptor beta chains below all came from one sample that was sequenced in a study of shared clonotypes between healthy human individuals. Some clones are missing from TCRdb's copy, which holds only in-frame ones; the method was immunoSEQ multiplex PCR. This sample yields a few million clones, of which over 85% are seen a single time; roughly 0.14% belongs to the top ten. Sequencing was done on a sample of naive CD4+ T cells sorted from blood. Subset meaning: CD45RA+ positively selected. All receptors derive from a man aged 18 to 30 in good health.

This chain links TRBV6-1 with TRBJ2-1, with D uncertain. CDR3 length equals 12 residues. Trimming shortened V by 4 bases and J by 10 bases, and 11 bases separated the two germline ends. Germline V gene data show CDR1 as MNHNS and CDR2 as SASEGT. The DNA for the CDR3 is TGTGCCAGCAGTGGGATTAGTGGGGAGCAGTTCTTC. The encoded protein is CASSGISGEQFF.

The chain joins TRBV19 to TRBJ2-7, with D possibly TRBD2 on 5 matching bases. This CDR3 contains 15 residues. Germline CDR1 and CDR2: LNHDA and SQIVND (reference sequence). V was clipped by 4 bases and J by 9 bases, with 22 bases between them. CDR3 loop: CASSTQPGSQEGQYF. Written as DNA, the CDR3 is TGTGCCAGTAGTACACAACCGGGATCCCAAGAGGGGCAGTACTTC.

The chain couples TRBV7-3 to TRBJ2-1; D uncertain. The ends were cut back, 1 base at V and 8 bases at J, with 6 bases in the middle. Germline CDR1 and CDR2: SGHTA and FQGTGA. The CDR3 runs 12 residues. The CDR3 spells CASSLMGHEQFF. The CDR3 DNA follows: TGTGCCAGCAGCTTAATGGGCCATGAGCAGTTCTTC.

Only one count was recorded for this clone. The chain couples TRBV11-1 to TRBJ1-4, with D perhaps TRBD1 (5 bases). V gave up 5 bases and J gave up 5 bases, with 15 bases separating them. Germline values: CDR1 SGHAT, CDR2 FQDESV (reference sequence). CDR3 size: 15 residues. CDR3 residues: CASSPQAGTNEKLFF. The CDR3 DNA follows: TGTGCCAGCAGCCCGCAGGCCGGGACCAATGAAAAACTGTTTTTT.

This chain joins TRBV9 and TRBJ1-2, with D tentatively TRBD1 (5 bases). This CDR3 is 15 amino acids long. CDR1 and CDR2 (germline): SGDLS, YYNGEE. Trimming took 4 bases from V and 7 from J, leaving 20 bases between them. The CDR3 DNA sequence: TGTGCCAGCAGCCCACACGTGGGGGACGCCGGTGGCTACACCTTC. It is translated as CASSPHVGDAGGYTF.

The chain links TRBV6-6 to TRBJ1-1; D is ambiguous. The V end lost 0 bases, the J end lost 3 bases, and 8 bases lay between the germline ends. CDR1 is MNHNY and CDR2 is SVGAGI in the germline V gene (reference sequence). The CDR3 runs 14 residues. The CDR3 DNA reads TGTGCCAGCAGTTACTCGGGTACTTACACTGAAGCTTTCTTT. Its protein product is CASSYSGTYTEAFF.

The CDR3 region is CASKEGIGADTQYF. CDR3 sequence (DNA): TGTGCCAGCAAAGAGGGCATCGGGGCAGATACGCAGTATTTT. The chain carries TRBV6-1 and TRBJ2-3; possibly TRBD2 for D (5 bases). Trimming took 7 bases from V and 4 from J, leaving 15 bases between them. The CDR3 length is 14 residues. Germline CDR1 is MNHNS and CDR2 is SASEGT.

The genes are TRBV11-2 and TRBJ2-1; the D is unclear. Germline CDR1 SGHAT, CDR2 FQNNGV. Trimming stripped 5 bases from V and 13 bases from J, with 21 bases between. This CDR3 region has 14 residues. As DNA, the CDR3 is TGTGCCAGCAGCCTCCAGTCTAGTTACGAAATCCAGTTCTTC. This translates into CASSLQSSYEIQFF.

This chain links TRBV10-1 with TRBJ2-1, with no clear D. CDR1 and CDR2 from the germline V gene are WNHNN and SYGVQD (reference sequence). There are 16 residues in the CDR3. V lost 1 base and J lost 4, with 14 bases in between. This CDR3 is CASSEYRPGGYNEQFF. Written as DNA, the CDR3 is TGCGCCAGCAGTGAGTATCGGCCAGGTGGTTACAATGAGCAGTTCTTC.

The chain couples TRBV18 to TRBJ2-7, with TRBD1 matching 9 bases. The CDR3 extends over 17 amino acids. Trimming removed 5 bases from V and 2 bases from J; junction bases left unmatched: 13. Germline V gene lookup returns CDR1 KGHSH and CDR2 LQKENI. Here the CDR3 DNA reads TGTGCCAGCTCAACAAGCAAACCGGGACAGGGCGCCTACGAGCAGTACTTC. Translating gives CASSTSKPGQGAYEQYF.

The chain employs TRBV19 and TRBJ2-3, with TRBD2 matching 11 bases. Looked up from germline, CDR1 is LNHDA and CDR2 is SQIVND (reference sequence). This CDR3 has 16 residues. Trimming took 8 bases from V and 5 from J; bases not matched to a gene: 12. CDR3 DNA: TGTGCCAGTTCTTTCATAGCGGGAGGGCCGGGAGATACGCAGTATTTT. It yields the protein CASSFIAGGPGDTQYF.

This chain joins TRBV25-1 and TRBJ2-5; 12 bases map to TRBD1. V shed 6 bases and J 5 bases; nucleotides not matched to a gene: 10. CDR1 and CDR2 from the germline V gene are MGHDK and SYGVNS. The CDR3 is 16 amino acids. The CDR3 nucleotides are TGTGCCAGCAGCGAGAGGCGGGACAGGGGGCGTGAGACCCAGTACTTC. Translation gives CASSERRDRGRETQYF. Using reference TRBV25-1 and TRBJ2-5 for the parts outside the CDR3, the full variable domain is EADIYQTPRYLVIGTGKKITLECSQTMGHDKMYWYQQDPGMELHLIHYSYGVNSTEKGDLSSESTVSRIRTEHFPLTLESARPSHTSQYLCASSERRDRGRETQYFGPGTRLLVL.

The table lists this clone with a few counts. V is TRBV2 and J is TRBJ1-6, with TRBD1 identical over 8 bases. The CDR3 totals 17 residues. Germline V gives CDR1 SNHLY, CDR2 FYNNEI. Trimming at V came to 3 bases and at J to 0 bases, leaving 4 bases not matched to a gene. The CDR3 sequence: CASSDGTGSSYNSPLHF. The CDR3 DNA follows: TGTGCCAGCAGTGACGGGACAGGAAGCTCCTATAATTCACCCCTCCACTTT.